Listed below are T cell receptor beta chains from one sample, sequenced in a study of radiotherapy plus CTLA-4 blockade in lung cancer. The assay was immunoSEQ multiplex PCR, and TCRdb's table has in-frame clones only and misses some. The data hold 70,000 to 95,000 clones, with over 75% observed a single time. The sequenced sample was peripheral blood, obtained from a patient treated with radiotherapy plus ipilimumab. These TCRs come from a human donor with non-small cell lung cancer that progressed on radiotherapy plus ipilimumab. CDR3s include the opening cysteine and the closing phenylalanine or tryptophan. Fields, in order: D gene, J gene, clone size, V gene, CDR3 DNA, CDR3 protein. D genes are given only for firm matches. The size entry is marked missing in some rows and otherwise reads once, few, many or a size class.

NA	TRBJ1-6	NA	TRBV6-5	TGTGCCAGCAGAGACGCCAGAAATTCACCCCTCCACTTT	CASRDARNSPLHF
TRBD1	TRBJ2-5	once	TRBV6-1	TGTGCCAGCAGCGTACAGGGGACCCAAGAGACCCAGTACTTC	CASSVQGTQETQYF
NA	TRBJ2-3	NA	TRBV11-2	TGTGCCAGCAGCCCCCGGGCCGGCACAGATACGCAGTATTTT	CASSPRAGTDTQYF
NA	TRBJ2-2	NA	TRBV5-1	TGCGCCAGCAGCTTGGAGCCACTAGTCTCCGGGGAGCTGTTTTTT	CASSLEPLVSGELFF
TRBD2	TRBJ2-1	NA	TRBV20-1	TGCAGTGCTAGCGGGGAGGGGCAGTTCTTC	CSASGEGQFF
TRBD2	TRBJ2-1	NA	TRBV7-9	TGTGCCAGCAGCTTATTCGCGGGAGGGTACAATGAGCAGTTCTTC	CASSLFAGGYNEQFF
TRBD1	TRBJ2-1	NA	TRBV10-3	TGTGCCACCGGACAGGTGGGCAATGAGCAGTTCTTC	CATGQVGNEQFF
TRBD2	TRBJ2-3	NA	TRBV7-6	TGTGCCAGCAGCTTAGAAGGGGCTAGCGGGTTGACAGATACGCAGTATTTT	CASSLEGASGLTDTQYF
NA	TRBJ1-2	NA	TRBV9	TGTGCCAGCAGCGGTTTTCCAGGGGACTTCCCCTTCAACTATGGCTACACCTTC	CASSGFPGDFPFNYGYTF
TRBD2	TRBJ2-7	NA	TRBV4-1	TGCGCCAGCAGCCAAGGACTAGCGGGAGCCTACGAGCAGTACTTC	CASSQGLAGAYEQYF
TRBD1	TRBJ1-2	NA	TRBV27	TGTGCCAGCAGGAGGGACAGGGGTCCCTATGGCTACACCTTC	CASRRDRGPYGYTF
NA	TRBJ1-1	NA	TRBV2	TGTGCCAACAGAGAACATTCCGCTGAAGCTTTCTTT	CANREHSAEAFF
TRBD1	TRBJ1-3	NA	TRBV5-1	TGCGCCAGCAGCTTGGGTGACAGGGCCAACACCATATATTTT	CASSLGDRANTIYF
TRBD2	TRBJ2-7	NA	TRBV19	TGTGCCAGTAGTTCCCTGACTAGCGGGTCCTACGAGCAGTACTTC	CASSSLTSGSYEQYF
NA	TRBJ1-4	NA	TRBV5-1	TGCGCCAGCAGCTTGGAGGGGCACTCAACTAATGAAAAACTGTTTTTT	CASSLEGHSTNEKLFF
TRBD2	TRBJ2-1	NA	TRBV27	TGTGCCAGCAGTAGGGACTACTACAATGAGCAGTTCTTC	CASSRDYYNEQFF
NA	TRBJ2-2	NA	TRBV29-1	TGCAGCGTTGAGTCACTTAACACCGGGGAGCTGTTTTTT	CSVESLNTGELFF
TRBD2	TRBJ2-2	NA	TRBV11-2	TGTGCCAGCAGCCCGGGACTAGCGGGATTTAGGACCGGGGAGCTGTTTTTT	CASSPGLAGFRTGELFF
NA	TRBJ2-4	NA	TRBV30	TGTGCCTGGAGTGTAGCTGGTAGCCTAGCCAAAAACATTCAGTACTTC	CAWSVAGSLAKNIQYF
TRBD1	TRBJ2-7	NA	TRBV11-3	TGTGCCAGCAGTACTGACAGGGCCTCCTCCTACGAGCAGTACTTC	CASSTDRASSYEQYF
TRBD1	TRBJ1-2	NA	TRBV19	TGTGCCAGTAGCCGTGGGGACAGCGTCTATGGCTACACCTTC	CASSRGDSVYGYTF
NA	TRBJ2-3	NA	TRBV7-6	TGTGCCAGCAGCCCAGGGGGTTGGGGGGGAGATACGCAGTATTTT	CASSPGGWGGDTQYF
NA	TRBJ1-4	NA	TRBV6-1	TGTGCCAGCAGTGCTGAAACTAATGAAAAACTGTTTTTT	CASSAETNEKLFF
TRBD1	TRBJ2-7	NA	TRBV6-5	TGTGCCAGCAGGGCGATGGACAGGGAATACGAGCAGTACTTC	CASRAMDREYEQYF
TRBD2	TRBJ2-3	NA	TRBV28	TGTGCCAGCAGCTCCCAACAACCCCCCACCGGGACTAGCGGGGGGGCCACAGATACGCAGTATTTT	CASSSQQPPTGTSGGATDTQYF
NA	TRBJ1-1	NA	TRBV5-1	TGCGCCAGCAGCTTGGCCTGGGGTGGCTCGAACACTGAAGCTTTCTTT	CASSLAWGGSNTEAFF
TRBD1	TRBJ2-7	NA	TRBV2	TGTGCCAGCAGTCCCGGGACAGGGACCCCAGGCGAGCAGTACTTC	CASSPGTGTPGEQYF
NA	TRBJ1-5	few	TRBV21-1	TGTGCCAGCAGCAAAGGGCAGGGGGGTGATAGCAATCAGCCCCAGCATTTT	CASSKGQGGDSNQPQHF
NA	TRBJ2-5	NA	TRBV7-9	TGTGCCAGCAGTCCCCAAGGGACTGAGCAAGAGACCCAGTACTTC	CASSPQGTEQETQYF
TRBD1	TRBJ2-7	NA	TRBV28	TGTGCCAGCAGTTGGGGGACAGGCGTTTACGAGCAGTACTTC	CASSWGTGVYEQYF
TRBD2	TRBJ2-1	NA	TRBV27	TGTGCCAGCAGTTTAGGGATAGCGGGAGGCGATGAGCAGTTCTTC	CASSLGIAGGDEQFF
NA	TRBJ1-4	NA	TRBV7-9	TGTGCCAGCAGCTTAGAAGTGGTTGAAAAACTGTTTTTT	CASSLEVVEKLFF
NA	TRBJ2-7	NA	TRBV5-1	TGCGCCAGTGGGGCGGACAGCTCCTACGAGCAGTACTTC	CASGADSSYEQYF
NA	TRBJ1-1	NA	TRBV4-3	TGCGCCAGCAGCCAAGCGCATGGGAACACTGAAGCTTTCTTT	CASSQAHGNTEAFF
NA	TRBJ1-4	few	TRBV6-1	TGTGCCAGCAGTGCCCGGCCTGCAACTAATGAAAAACTGTTTTTT	CASSARPATNEKLFF
TRBD1	TRBJ2-1	NA	TRBV6-1	TGTGCCAGCAGTGAAGGGGACAGGCTCTACAATGAGCAGTTCTTC	CASSEGDRLYNEQFF
NA	TRBJ2-7	NA	TRBV21-1	TGTGCCAGCAGCAAAGCGGGAGGGGGCCTGAAAATCTACGAGCAGTACTTC	CASSKAGGGLKIYEQYF
NA	TRBJ2-2	NA	TRBV10-3	TGTGCCATCAGGCCGGGACAGAACACCGGGGAGCTGTTTTTT	CAIRPGQNTGELFF
TRBD2	TRBJ2-3	NA	TRBV4-1	TGCGCCAGCAGCCAAGAGACTAGCCTGATAGATACGCAGTATTTT	CASSQETSLIDTQYF
TRBD2	TRBJ2-5	NA	TRBV5-1	TGCGCCAGCAGCCCGGGGGCGGGAGGCAGGAGAGAGACCCAGTACTTC	CASSPGAGGRRETQYF
TRBD1	TRBJ1-2	few	TRBV7-9	TGTGCCATCCGGGGAGGGGGCGCAGACTATGGCTACACCTTC	CAIRGGGADYGYTF
NA	TRBJ2-1	NA	TRBV9	TGTGCCAGCAGCGTAGGCTTGTCCAATGAGCAGTTCTTC	CASSVGLSNEQFF
TRBD2	TRBJ2-1	NA	TRBV5-4	TGTGCCAGCAGCTTGAGCGGGGGCAATGAGCAGTTCTTC	CASSLSGGNEQFF
NA	TRBJ1-1	NA	TRBV11-2	TGTGCCAGCAGCTACAGACGGAACACTGAAGCTTTCTTT	CASSYRRNTEAFF
NA	TRBJ1-2	NA	TRBV6-5	TGTGCCAGCAGTTATACAGGGAACTATGGCTACACCTTC	CASSYTGNYGYTF